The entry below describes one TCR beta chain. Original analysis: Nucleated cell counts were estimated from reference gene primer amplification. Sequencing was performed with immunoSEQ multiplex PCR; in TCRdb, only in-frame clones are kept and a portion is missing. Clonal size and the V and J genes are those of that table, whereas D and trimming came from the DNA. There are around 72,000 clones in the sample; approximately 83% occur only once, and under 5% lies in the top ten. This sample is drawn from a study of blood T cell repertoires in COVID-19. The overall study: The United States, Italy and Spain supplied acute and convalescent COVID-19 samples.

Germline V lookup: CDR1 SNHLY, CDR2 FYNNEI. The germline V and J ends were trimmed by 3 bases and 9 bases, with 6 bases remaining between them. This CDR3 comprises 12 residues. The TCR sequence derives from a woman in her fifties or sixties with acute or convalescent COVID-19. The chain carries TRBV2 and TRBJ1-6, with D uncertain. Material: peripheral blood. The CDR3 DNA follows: TGTGCCAGCAGTGATCCCGTTTCACCCCTCCACTTT. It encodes CASSDPVSPLHF.